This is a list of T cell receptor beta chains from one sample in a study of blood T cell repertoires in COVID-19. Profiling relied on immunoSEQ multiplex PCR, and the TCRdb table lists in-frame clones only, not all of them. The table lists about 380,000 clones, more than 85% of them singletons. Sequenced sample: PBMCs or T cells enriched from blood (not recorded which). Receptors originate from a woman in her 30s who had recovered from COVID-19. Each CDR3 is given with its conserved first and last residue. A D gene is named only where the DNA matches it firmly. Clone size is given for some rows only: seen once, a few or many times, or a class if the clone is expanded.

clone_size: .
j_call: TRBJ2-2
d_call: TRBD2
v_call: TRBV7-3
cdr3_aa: CASSLGLANTGELFF
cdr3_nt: TGTGCCAGCAGCTTGGGACTAGCGAACACCGGGGAGCTGTTTTTT

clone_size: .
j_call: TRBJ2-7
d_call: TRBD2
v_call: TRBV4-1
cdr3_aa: CASSQGVAGGPYEQYF
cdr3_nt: TGCGCCAGCAGCCAAGGTGTAGCGGGGGGGCCTTACGAGCAGTACTTC

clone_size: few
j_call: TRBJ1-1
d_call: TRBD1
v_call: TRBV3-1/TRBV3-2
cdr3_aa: CASSRRDRETEAFF
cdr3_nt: TGTGCCAGCAGCCGACGGGACAGGGAGACTGAAGCTTTCTTT

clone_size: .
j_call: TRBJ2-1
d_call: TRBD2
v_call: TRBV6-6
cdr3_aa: CASSYSRGAYNEQFF
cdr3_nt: TGTGCCAGCAGTTACTCGCGGGGGGCCTACAATGAGCAGTTCTTC

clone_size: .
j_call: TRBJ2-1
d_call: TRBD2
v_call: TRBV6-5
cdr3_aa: CASSYEASGAYNEQFF
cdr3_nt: TGTGCCAGCAGTTACGAGGCTAGCGGGGCCTACAATGAGCAGTTCTTC

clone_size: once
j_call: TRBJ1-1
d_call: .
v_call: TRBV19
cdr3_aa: CASMYRNTEAFF
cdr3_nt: TGTGCCAGTATGTACAGAAACACTGAAGCTTTCTTT

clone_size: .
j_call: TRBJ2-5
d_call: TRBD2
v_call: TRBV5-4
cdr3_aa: CASTGGAGTSQETQYF
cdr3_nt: TGTGCCAGCACCGGGGGGGCAGGGACCTCGCAAGAGACCCAGTACTTC

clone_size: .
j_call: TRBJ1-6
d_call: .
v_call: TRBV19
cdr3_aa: CASRRDTNSPLHF
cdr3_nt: TGTGCCAGTAGACGGGACACCAATTCACCCCTCCACTTT

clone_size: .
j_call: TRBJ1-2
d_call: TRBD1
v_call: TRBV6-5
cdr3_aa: CASSSGQGPSYTF
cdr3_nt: TGTGCCAGCAGTTCCGGACAGGGCCCAAGTTACACCTTC

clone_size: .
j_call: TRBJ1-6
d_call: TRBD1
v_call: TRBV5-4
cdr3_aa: CASSQGQAHNSPLHF
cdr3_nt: TGTGCCAGCAGCCAAGGACAGGCACATAATTCACCCCTCCACTTT

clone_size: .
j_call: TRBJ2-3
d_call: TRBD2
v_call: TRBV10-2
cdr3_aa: CASSELGGADTQYF
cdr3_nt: TGCGCCAGCAGTGAGTTGGGGGGGGCAGATACGCAGTATTTT

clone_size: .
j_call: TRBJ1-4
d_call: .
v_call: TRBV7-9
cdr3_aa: CASSLPGVEQKLFF
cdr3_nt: TGTGCCAGCAGCCTTCCCGGGGTGGAACAAAAACTGTTTTTT

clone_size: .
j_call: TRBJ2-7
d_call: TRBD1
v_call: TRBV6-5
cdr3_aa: CASSYGQGFSYEQYF
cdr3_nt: TGTGCCAGCAGTTACGGACAGGGATTTTCCTACGAGCAGTACTTC

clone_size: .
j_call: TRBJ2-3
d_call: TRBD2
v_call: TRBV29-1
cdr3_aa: CSARLAGKVFGQYF
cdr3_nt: TGCAGCGCTCGCTTAGCGGGCAAGGTATTTGGGCAGTATTTT

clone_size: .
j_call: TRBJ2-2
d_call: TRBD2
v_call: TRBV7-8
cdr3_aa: CASSLRGGNTGELFF
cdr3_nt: TGTGCCAGCAGCCTCCGGGGGGGGAACACCGGGGAGCTGTTTTTT

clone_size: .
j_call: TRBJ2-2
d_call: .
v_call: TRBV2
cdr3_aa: CASTGAGELFF
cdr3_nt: TGTGCCAGCACAGGGGCCGGGGAGCTGTTTTTT

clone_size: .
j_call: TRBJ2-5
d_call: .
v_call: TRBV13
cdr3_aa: CASSSRETQYF
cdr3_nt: TGTGCCAGCAGCTCCAGAGAGACCCAGTACTTC

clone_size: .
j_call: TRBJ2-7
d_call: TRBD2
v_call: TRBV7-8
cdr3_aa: CASSSLRLAGNSYEQYF
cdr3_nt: TGTGCCAGCAGCTCACTTAGACTAGCGGGGAACTCCTACGAGCAGTACTTC

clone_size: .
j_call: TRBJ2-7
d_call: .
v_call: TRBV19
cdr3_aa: CASSMNLGALVYEQYF
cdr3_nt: TGTGCCAGTAGTATGAATCTGGGGGCGCTGGTCTACGAGCAGTACTTC

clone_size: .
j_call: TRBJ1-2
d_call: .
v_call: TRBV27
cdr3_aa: CASSFGQRYGYTF
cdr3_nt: TGTGCCAGCAGTTTTGGACAGCGCTATGGCTACACCTTC

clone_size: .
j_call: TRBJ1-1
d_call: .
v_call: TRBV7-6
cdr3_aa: CASSLAIGRGTEAFF
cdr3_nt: TGTGCCAGCAGCTTAGCTATCGGAAGGGGCACTGAAGCTTTCTTT

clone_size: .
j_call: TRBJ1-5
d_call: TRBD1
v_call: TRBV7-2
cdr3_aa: CASSQSAGGSNQPQHF
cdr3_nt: TGTGCCAGCAGCCAAAGTGCAGGGGGTAGCAATCAGCCCCAGCATTTT

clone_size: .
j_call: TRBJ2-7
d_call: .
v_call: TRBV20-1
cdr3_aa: CSAKAGYEQYF
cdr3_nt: TGCAGTGCTAAAGCTGGCTACGAGCAGTACTTC

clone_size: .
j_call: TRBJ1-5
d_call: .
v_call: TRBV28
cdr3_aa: CATKQGTIQPQHF
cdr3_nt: TGTGCCACTAAACAGGGAACAATTCAGCCCCAGCATTTT

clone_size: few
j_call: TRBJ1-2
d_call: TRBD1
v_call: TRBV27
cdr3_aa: CASSARQGYGYTF
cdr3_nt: TGTGCCAGCAGCGCTCGACAGGGCTATGGCTACACCTTC

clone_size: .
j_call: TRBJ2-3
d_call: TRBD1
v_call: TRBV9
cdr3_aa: CASSVEGQGLPDTQYF
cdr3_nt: TGTGCCAGCAGCGTAGAGGGACAGGGGTTACCAGATACGCAGTATTTT

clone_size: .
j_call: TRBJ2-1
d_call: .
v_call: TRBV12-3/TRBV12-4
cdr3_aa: CASSYNNEQFF
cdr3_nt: TGTGCCAGCAGTTATAACAATGAGCAGTTCTTC

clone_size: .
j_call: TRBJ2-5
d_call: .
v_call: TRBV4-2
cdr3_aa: CASSQDPGVETQYF
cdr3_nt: TGTGCCAGCAGCCAAGATCCCGGGGTAGAGACCCAGTACTTC

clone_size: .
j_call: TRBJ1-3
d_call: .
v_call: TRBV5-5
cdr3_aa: CASSLAGDVRNTIYF
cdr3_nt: TGTGCCAGCAGCTTGGCAGGGGACGTCCGAAACACCATATATTTT

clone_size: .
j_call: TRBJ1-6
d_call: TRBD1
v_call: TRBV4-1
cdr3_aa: CASSPGTGDSPLHF
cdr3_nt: TGCGCCAGCAGCCCAGGGACAGGAGATTCACCCCTCCACTTT

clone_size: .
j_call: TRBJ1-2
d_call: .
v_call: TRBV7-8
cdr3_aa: CASSTRGGNIYGYTF
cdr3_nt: TGTGCCAGCAGCACTCGCGGGGGTAATATCTATGGCTACACCTTC

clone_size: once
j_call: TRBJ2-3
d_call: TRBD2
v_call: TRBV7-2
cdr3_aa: CASSFSGREQYF
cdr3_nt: TGTGCCAGCAGCTTTAGTGGGAGGGAGCAGTATTTT

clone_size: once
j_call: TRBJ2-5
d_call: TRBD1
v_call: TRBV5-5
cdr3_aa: CASSLGLTGLPPETQYF
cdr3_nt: TGTGCCAGCAGCTTGGGGTTGACAGGGTTACCCCCAGAGACCCAGTACTTC

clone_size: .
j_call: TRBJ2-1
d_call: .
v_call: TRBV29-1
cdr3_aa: CSVVRDTAYNEQFF
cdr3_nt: TGCAGCGTTGTAAGGGACACAGCCTACAATGAGCAGTTCTTC

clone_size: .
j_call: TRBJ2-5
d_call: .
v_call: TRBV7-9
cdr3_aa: CASSLGAGVETQYF
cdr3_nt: TGTGCCAGCAGCTTAGGTGCAGGGGTTGAGACCCAGTACTTC

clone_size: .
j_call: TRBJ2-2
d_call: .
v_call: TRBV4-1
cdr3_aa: CASSQSRVSPGAKGGELFF
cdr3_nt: TGCGCCAGCAGCCAATCGCGGGTGTCTCCAGGGGCGAAGGGCGGGGAGCTGTTTTTT

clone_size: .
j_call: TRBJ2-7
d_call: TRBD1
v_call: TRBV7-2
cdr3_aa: CASSFGTGTVEQYF
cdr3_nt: TGTGCCAGCAGCTTTGGGACAGGTACCGTCGAGCAGTACTTC

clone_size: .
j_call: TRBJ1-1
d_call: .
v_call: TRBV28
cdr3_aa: CASTAGDGNTEAFF
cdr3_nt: TGTGCCAGCACCGCGGGGGACGGGAACACTGAAGCTTTCTTT

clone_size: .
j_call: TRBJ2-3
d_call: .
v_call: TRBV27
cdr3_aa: CASSSRDLLDTQYF
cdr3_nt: TGTGCCAGCAGTTCCAGGGATCTACTCGATACGCAGTATTTT

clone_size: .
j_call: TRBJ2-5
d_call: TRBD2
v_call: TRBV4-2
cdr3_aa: CASSQGYEREEETQYF
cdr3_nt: TGTGCCAGCAGCCAAGGATACGAGCGGGAGGAAGAGACCCAGTACTTC

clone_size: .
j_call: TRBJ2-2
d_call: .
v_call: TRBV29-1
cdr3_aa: CSVRGNTGELFF
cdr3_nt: TGCAGCGTTAGGGGAAACACCGGGGAGCTGTTTTTT

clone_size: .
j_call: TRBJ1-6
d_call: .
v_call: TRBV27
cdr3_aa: CASSSYSFFSYNSPLHF
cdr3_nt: TGTGCCAGCAGTTCGTACAGCTTTTTCTCCTATAATTCACCCCTCCACTTT

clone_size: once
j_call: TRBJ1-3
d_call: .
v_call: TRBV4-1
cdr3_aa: CASSQVGGYSGNTIYF
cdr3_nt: TGCGCCAGCAGCCAAGTCGGGGGATACTCTGGAAACACCATATATTTT

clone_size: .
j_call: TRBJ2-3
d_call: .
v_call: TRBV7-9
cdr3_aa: CASSVGQTDTQYF
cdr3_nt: TGTGCCAGCAGCGTAGGACAGACAGATACGCAGTATTTT

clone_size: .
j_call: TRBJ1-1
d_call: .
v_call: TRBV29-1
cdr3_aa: CSVNRVNMNTEAFF
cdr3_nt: TGCAGCGTTAACAGGGTCAACATGAACACTGAAGCTTTCTTT

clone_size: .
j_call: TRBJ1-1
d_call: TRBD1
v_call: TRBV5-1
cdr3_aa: CASSLEGAGGAFF
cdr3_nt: TGCGCCAGCAGCTTGGAGGGCGCAGGGGGAGCTTTCTTT

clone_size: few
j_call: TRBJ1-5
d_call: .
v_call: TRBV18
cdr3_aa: CASSPDSNSNQPQHF
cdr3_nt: TGTGCCAGCTCACCAGACAGCAATAGCAATCAGCCCCAGCATTTT

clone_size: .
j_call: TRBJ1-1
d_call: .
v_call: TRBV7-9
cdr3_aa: CASSPDQRNTEAFF
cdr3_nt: TGTGCCAGCAGCCCAGATCAACGGAACACTGAAGCTTTCTTT

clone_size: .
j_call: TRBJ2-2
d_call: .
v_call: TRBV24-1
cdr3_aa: CATSDPGGSGELFF
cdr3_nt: TGTGCCACCAGTGACCCCGGGGGATCCGGGGAGCTGTTTTTT

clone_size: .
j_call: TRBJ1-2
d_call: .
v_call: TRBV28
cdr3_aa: CASSLSANYGYTF
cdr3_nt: TGTGCCAGCAGTTTAAGCGCTAACTATGGCTACACCTTC

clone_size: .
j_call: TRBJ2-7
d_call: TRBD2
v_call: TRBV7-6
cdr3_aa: CASSLGTSGVYEQYF
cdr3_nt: TGTGCCAGCAGCTTAGGGACTAGCGGGGTCTACGAGCAGTACTTC

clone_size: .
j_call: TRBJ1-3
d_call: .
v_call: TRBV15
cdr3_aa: CATKTGLSGNTIYF
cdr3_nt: TGTGCCACTAAAACAGGCCTCTCTGGAAACACCATATATTTT

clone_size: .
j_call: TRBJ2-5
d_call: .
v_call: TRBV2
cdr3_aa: CASSAGRGETQYF
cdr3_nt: TGTGCCAGCAGTGCGGGTCGGGGGGAGACCCAGTACTTC

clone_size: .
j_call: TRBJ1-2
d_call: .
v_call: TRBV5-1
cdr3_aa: CASSLGAENYGYTF
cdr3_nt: TGCGCCAGCAGCTTGGGGGCAGAAAACTATGGCTACACCTTC

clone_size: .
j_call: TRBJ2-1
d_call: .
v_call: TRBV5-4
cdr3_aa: CASSLGGDNEQFF
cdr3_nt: TGTGCCAGCAGCTTAGGCGGAGACAATGAGCAGTTCTTC

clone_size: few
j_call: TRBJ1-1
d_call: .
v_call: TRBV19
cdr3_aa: CASSTRTEAFF
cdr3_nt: TGTGCCAGTAGTACCCGTACTGAAGCTTTCTTT

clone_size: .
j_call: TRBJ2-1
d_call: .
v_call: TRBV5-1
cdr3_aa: CASSLDGDSYNEQFF
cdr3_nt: TGCGCCAGCAGCCTGGACGGGGACTCCTACAATGAGCAGTTCTTC

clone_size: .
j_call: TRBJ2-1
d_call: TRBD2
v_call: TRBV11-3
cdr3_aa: CASSPRSGGAHEQFF
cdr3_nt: TGTGCCAGCAGCCCGCGGAGCGGGGGGGCCCATGAGCAGTTCTTC

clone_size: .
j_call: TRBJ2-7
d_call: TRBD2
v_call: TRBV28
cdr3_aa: CASRLAGGSSYEQYF
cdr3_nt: TGTGCCAGCAGATTAGCGGGAGGAAGCTCCTACGAGCAGTACTTC